The 28 T cell receptor beta chains given below trace back to one sample, sequenced in a study of T cell responses to AZD1222 COVID-19 vaccine. Profiled with immunoSEQ multiplex PCR; TCRdb holds only in-frame clones, not every one. The data contain about 270,000 clones, about 94% of them seen just once; the ten biggest clones take up roughly 0.5%. The material was peripheral blood, obtained 28 days after the second AZD1222 dose. All receptors derive from an adult who received the AZD1222 COVID-19 vaccine.

The rearrangement links TRBV16 to TRBJ2-4; D gene ambiguous. Germline V gives CDR1 KGHSY, CDR2 FQNENV. The CDR3 consists of 15 residues. Trimming shortened V by 7 bases and J by 7 bases, and 20 bases separated the two germline ends. CDR3 DNA: TGTGCCAGCACCTCCTTAACGAAGCCCGCCAACATTCAGTACTTC. This translates into CASTSLTKPANIQYF.

The gene calls are TRBV19 and TRBJ2-5; 7 nucleotides align to TRBD1. J gave up 1 base and V 6 bases, and 2 bases lay outside the gene matches. CDR1 is LNHDA, CDR2 SQIVND, per germline (reference sequence). The CDR3 is 13 residues long. The CDR3 DNA reads as TGTGCCAGTAGCCACAGGGGCCAAGAGACCCAGTACTTC. Translating it yields CASSHRGQETQYF.

The rearrangement joins TRBV29-1 to TRBJ2-7; perhaps TRBD2 as D (6 bases). This CDR3 comprises 13 residues. V lost 7 bases and J 0 bases, leaving 13 bases between the germline ends. CDR1 and CDR2 from the germline V gene are SQVTM and ANQGSEA. The chain's CDR3 is CSGSGGSSYEQYF. CDR3 DNA sequence: TGCAGCGGGTCCGGGGGATCCTCCTACGAGCAGTACTTC.

This clone was found once. The chain uses TRBV15 and TRBJ2-2; D unresolved. CDR3 size: 14 residues. CDR1 and CDR2 (germline): LNHNV, YYDKDF (reference sequence). V gave up 0 bases and J gave up 5 bases, with 7 bases separating them. The CDR3, as DNA: TGTGCCACCAGCAGAGATCCCGAAACCGGGGAGCTGTTTTTT. Amino acid sequence: CATSRDPETGELFF.

The chain recombines TRBV19 with TRBJ1-5, with D hard to call. Germline lookup yields CDR1 LNHDA and CDR2 SQIVND (reference sequence). The CDR3 has 13 residues. V lost 5 bases and J lost 5, with 10 bases in between. The CDR3 region is CASSSDGYQPQHF. The CDR3 DNA is TGTGCCAGTAGTTCGGACGGATATCAGCCCCAGCATTTT.

The chain recombines TRBV2 with TRBJ2-4, with D tentatively TRBD2 (6 bases). The germline V gene has CDR1 SNHLY and CDR2 FYNNEI. CDR3 length equals 12 residues. Trimming shortened V by 7 bases and J by 5 bases, and 9 bases separated the two germline ends. CDR3 nucleotide sequence: TGTGCCAGCACGGGACTCGAAAACATTCAGTACTTC. Amino acids: CASTGLENIQYF.

This clone appeared once. The V gene is TRBV28, the J gene TRBJ1-4; 12 positions agree with TRBD1. Germline CDR1 and CDR2: MDHEN and SYDVKM. J lost 7 bases, V lost 6 bases, and 9 bases had no gene match. The CDR3 sequence is 16 residues long. CDR3 residues: CASSPLRDRGLEKLFF. The CDR3 nucleotides read TGTGCCAGCAGCCCCCTCCGGGACAGGGGGCTTGAAAAACTGTTTTTT.

V and J are TRBV29-1 and TRBJ2-2; TRBD2 agrees at 7 bases. This CDR3 region has 13 residues. V was clipped by 7 bases and J by 3 bases; unmatched bases: 5. The V gene's germline CDR1 is SQVTM and CDR2 ANQGSEA. The CDR3 bases are TGCAGCGCAGGGAGGGCCGACACCGGGGAGCTGTTTTTT. Its protein is CSAGRADTGELFF.

The V call is TRBV11-2, the J call TRBJ2-3; D remains unclear. The germline V gene has CDR1 SGHAT and CDR2 FQNNGV. V lost 3 bases and J lost 5, with 6 bases in between. This CDR3 is 12 amino acids long. CDR3 region: CASSLKLDTQYF. DNA for the CDR3: TGTGCCAGCAGCTTGAAGCTAGATACGCAGTATTTT.

CDR3 protein: CASSHLPGLVEETQYF. The CDR3 DNA reads as TGTGCCAGCTCACACCTACCAGGACTAGTAGAAGAGACCCAGTACTTC. The V and J genes are TRBV18 and TRBJ2-5, with TRBD2 matching 7 bases. From germline, CDR1 is KGHSH and CDR2 LQKENI. Trimming cost V 4 bases and J 3 bases; bases outside gene matches: 11. CDR3 length: 16 residues.

The rearrangement links TRBV5-1 to TRBJ2-7; 8 positions match TRBD1. The CDR3 covers 14 residues. V dropped 4 bases and J dropped 2; count of bases not matched to a gene: 5. Germline lookup yields CDR1 SGHRS and CDR2 YFSETQ. DNA of the CDR3: TGCGCCAGCAGCCCAGGACAGGGTCCCTACGAGCAGTACTTC. Translation gives CASSPGQGPYEQYF.

The chain recombines TRBV7-3 with TRBJ1-3; D call uncertain. Germline V gives CDR1 SGHTA, CDR2 FQGTGA. Trimming stripped 3 bases from V and 8 bases from J, with 14 bases between. The CDR3 has 14 residues. DNA of the CDR3: TGTGCCAGCAGCTTCCTACACATACGAGACACCATATATTTT. This codes for CASSFLHIRDTIYF.

The chain links TRBV5-1 to TRBJ1-1; D perhaps matches TRBD1 (6 bases). Between the trimmed V and J ends, which lost 0 bases and 4 bases, there was a span of 10 bases. The CDR3 consists of 14 residues. CDR1 and CDR2 (germline): SGHRS, YFSETQ. CDR3 in DNA: TGCGCCAGCAGCTTGGGAGGGGGGAGCACTGAAGCTTTCTTT. Translation: CASSLGGGSTEAFF.

This chain connects TRBV3-1 (or the pseudogene TRBV3-2) to TRBJ1-1, with D unresolved. From germline, CDR1 is LGHDT and CDR2 YNNKEL (reference sequence). V was pared by 4 bases and J by 0 bases, with 9 bases between. The length of the CDR3 is 14 residues. CDR3 amino acids: CASSPASLNTEAFF. As DNA, the CDR3 is TGTGCCAGCAGCCCTGCGAGCCTGAACACTGAAGCTTTCTTT.

On this clone: This specimen includes other DNA sequences encoding the same CDR3. The chain couples TRBV9 to TRBJ2-7; D possibly uses TRBD1 or TRBD2 (5 bases each). Trimming took 0 bases from V and 0 from J, leaving 7 bases between them. This CDR3 contains 14 residues. Looked up from germline, CDR1 is SGDLS and CDR2 is YYNGEE. In nucleotides, the CDR3 is TGTGCCAGCAGCGTAGTTGGGACCTCCTACGAGCAGTACTTC. It encodes CASSVVGTSYEQYF.

This clone was picked up one time. The J gene is TRBJ2-5, the V gene TRBV7-9; no clear D. This CDR3 has 11 amino acids. The germline V gene encodes CDR1 SEHNR and CDR2 FQNEAQ (reference sequence). Trimming cost V 5 bases and J 4 bases, with 5 bases left between them. The CDR3 DNA reads as TGTGCCAGCAGCACCCGAGAGACCCAGTACTTC. It translates to CASSTRETQYF.

Note on this clone: The CDR3 does not end in the conserved phenylalanine or tryptophan, so this is likely a read error. In DNA, the CDR3 is TGTGCCAGCAGCACACCCACGCAGAACACTGAAGCTTTCTCT. This translates into CASSTPTQNTEAFS. This chain joins TRBV5-4 and TRBJ1-1; no definite D call. The V end was cut by 4 bases, the J end by 1 base, with 11 bases between. The CDR3 covers 14 residues. CDR1 and CDR2 from the germline V gene are SGHNT and YYREEE (reference sequence).

This chain uses TRBV7-9 with TRBJ2-7, with D perhaps TRBD1 (5 bases). Germline CDR1 reads SEHNR; CDR2 reads FQNEAQ (reference sequence). This CDR3 comprises 11 residues. Trimming left V 5 bases short and J 11 bases short, with 13 bases between. CDR3 in DNA: TGTGCCAGCAGCATTCAGGGTAGGGAGTACTTC. Its translation: CASSIQGREYF. The variable domain in full, completed from reference TRBV7-9 and TRBJ2-7, reads DTGVSQNPRHKITKRGQNVTFRCDPISEHNRLYWYRQTLGQGPEFLTYFQNEAQLEKSRLLSDRFSAERPKGSFSTLEIQRTEQGDSAMYLCASSIQGREYFGPGTRLTVT.

V and J are TRBV7-2 and TRBJ1-5; possible D gene TRBD1, 5 bases. The CDR3 is 15 amino acids. CDR1 is SGHTA, CDR2 FQGNSA, per germline. With 5 bases removed from V and 7 bases from J, the gap between germline ends came to 18 bases. In DNA, the CDR3 is TGTGCCAGCAGCCAGTCCTCAGGGCGCGGACAGCCCCAGCATTTT. Amino acid sequence: CASSQSSGRGQPQHF.

The rearrangement uses TRBV5-6 and TRBJ1-2; D might be TRBD1 (6 bases). Trimming left V 4 bases short and J 4 bases short, with 11 bases between. CDR1 is SGHDT and CDR2 is YYEEEE in the germline V gene. The CDR3 loop spans 13 amino acids. The CDR3 here is CASSRRGGYGYTF. CDR3 bases: TGTGCCAGCAGCCGCAGGGGAGGCTATGGCTACACCTTC.

The genes are TRBV6-1 and TRBJ1-5; D possibly corresponds to TRBD1 (5 bases). The V end lost 4 bases, the J end lost 0 bases, and 16 bases lay between the germline ends. Germline CDR1 and CDR2: MNHNS and SASEGT. The CDR3 length is 17 residues. The CDR3 DNA is TGTGCCAGCAGTGGACCTTTAGCGGGGGATAGCAATCAGCCCCAGCATTTT. This gives the protein CASSGPLAGDSNQPQHF.

The chain combines TRBV10-3 with TRBJ2-5; D unresolved. Germline V CDR1 and CDR2: ENHRY, SYGVKD. This CDR3 has 12 residues. The V end was cut by 6 bases, the J end by 0 bases, with 5 bases between. CDR3 in DNA: TGTGCCATCAGCCCAGACCAAGAGACCCAGTACTTC. Residues: CAISPDQETQYF.

Of note for this clone: A junction end diverges from the germline sequence, so it may reflect a read error. The chain recombines TRBV18 with TRBJ2-7; 12 bases align to TRBD1. The CDR3 has 16 amino acids. The V gene's germline CDR1 is KGHSH and CDR2 LQKENI. CDR3 bases: TGTGCCAGCTCCCCACCGGGGGGACAGGGGGCGAGGGAGCAGTACTTC. This sequence encodes CASSPPGGQGAREQYF.

The chain employs TRBV28 and TRBJ1-4; the D gene is possibly TRBD1 (5 bases). Trimming removed 8 bases from V and 5 bases from J, with 9 bases in between. Germline loops: CDR1 MDHEN, CDR2 SYDVKM. The CDR3 sequence is 12 residues long. The CDR3 loop reads CASGDQNEKLFF. The CDR3 DNA follows: TGTGCCAGCGGGGACCAGAATGAAAAACTGTTTTTT.

The genes are TRBV6-5 and TRBJ1-1, with D unresolved. The CDR3 extends over 14 amino acids. CDR1 MNHEY and CDR2 SVGAGI come from the germline V gene. Trimming shortened V by 3 bases and J by 0 bases, and 8 bases separated the two germline ends. This CDR3 is CASSYGQLNTEAFF. The CDR3 DNA reads as TGTGCCAGCAGTTATGGGCAGTTGAACACTGAAGCTTTCTTT.

The genes are TRBV2 and TRBJ2-2; D perhaps matches TRBD1 (5 bases). The germline V gene has CDR1 SNHLY and CDR2 FYNNEI. With 4 bases removed from V and 6 bases from J, the gap between germline ends came to 15 bases. This CDR3 is built from 15 residues. CDR3 sequence: CASSVRQGGAGELFF. The CDR3 DNA is TGTGCCAGCAGTGTGAGGCAGGGCGGAGCCGGGGAGCTGTTTTTT.

The chain employs TRBV4-1 and TRBJ1-2; the D is unclear. Looked up from germline, CDR1 is MGHRA and CDR2 is YSYEKL. This CDR3 comprises 13 residues. The V and J ends lost 0 bases and 8 bases respectively, with 10 bases between them. CDR3 residues: CASSQERAGGYTF. The DNA for the CDR3 is TGCGCCAGCAGCCAAGAACGGGCTGGAGGCTACACCTTC.

CDR3 loop: CASSRGAGGDTGELFF. CDR3 sequence (DNA): TGTGCCAGCAGCCGAGGAGCGGGGGGAGACACCGGGGAGCTGTTTTTT. J is TRBJ2-2 and V is TRBV4-2, with 9 bases fitting TRBD2. CDR1 is LGHNA and CDR2 is YNFKEQ in the germline V gene. Unmatched junction bases numbered 6, after V lost 4 bases and J lost 3 bases. This CDR3 has 16 amino acids.